The clone carrying this T cell receptor beta chain appeared many times. Its matching antigen is unknown. TCRdb recomputed calls from the multiplex PCR reads with MiXCR, one row per CDR3 protein. The sample contains more than 85,000 distinct CDR3 sequences, over 20% of which appear only once. The data stem from a study of breast tumors, draining lymph nodes, adjacent tissues. Samples came from axillary lymph nodes draining the breast cancer. General study findings and limits: Tumor and nontumor repertoires were significantly more similar in luminal-like than in basal-like breast cancer. Data fit most tumor T cells coming from lymph node, expanding in tumor. Tumor repertoires ranked between lymph nodes and nontumor tissue in diversity, with V and J gene preferences.

Germline-derived CDR1 and CDR2 are MNHNY and SVGAGI (reference sequence). This CDR3 spans 16 amino acids. Germline trimming cut 3 bases from V and 3 bases from J; bases unmatched to any gene: 8. The source of this sequence is a female donor with breast cancer. Some clones in this sample may be carry-over from other donors' samples. This chain links TRBV6-6 with TRBJ2-5; TRBD2 aligns across 9 bases. Source material: axillary lymph node tissue. The CDR3 sequence: CASSYRGLALKETQYF. The CDR3, as DNA: TGTGCCAGCAGTTATCGAGGACTAGCGCTTAAAGAGACCCAGTACTTC.